This T cell receptor (beta chain) was retrieved from a study of blood T cell repertoires in COVID-19. Across the whole study: Sample material is recorded as cDNA or gDNA derived from T cells, B-cell-depleted T cells, or PBMCs.

Between the trimmed V and J ends, which lost 2 bases and 2 bases, there was a span of 13 bases. The V gene's germline CDR1 is SGHNT and CDR2 YENEEA. The CDR3 length is 17 residues. In the original workflow: The authors estimated nucleated cell counts from reference gene primer amplification. Produced via immunoSEQ multiplex PCR; TCRdb's table is partial and in-frame only. The V and J calls and clone size were taken over from that table, and D and trimming were inferred from the DNA. The profile shows 75,000 to 100,000 clones, 83% of them singletons. The origin of this receptor is a woman older than 75 with acute or convalescent COVID-19. The J gene is TRBJ2-6, the V gene TRBV11-3; weak D call: TRBD1 (6 bases). What was sequenced was peripheral blood. The CDR3 DNA follows: TGTGCCAGCAGCTTACGCCTAGGGGGAGCTGGGGCCAACGTCCTGACTTTC. Its protein product is CASSLRLGGAGANVLTF.